These 18 T cell receptor beta chains originate from one sample sequenced in a study of OX40 agonist ivuxolimab in advanced cancers. This table comes from immunoSEQ multiplex PCR, and its TCRdb copy is limited to in-frame clones, with some not included. The sample includes some 68,000 clones, 85% to 90% of them seen just once. This sample comprised CD4+ or CD8+ T cells sorted from blood, obtained in a trial of the OX40 agonist ivuxolimab. All receptors derive from an adult with an advanced solid tumor such as melanoma, head and neck, liver or kidney cancer.

The gene calls are TRBV19 and TRBJ1-1; D possibly corresponds to TRBD1 (5 bases). The CDR3 extends over 15 amino acids. Germline V gene sequence: CDR1 LNHDA, CDR2 SQIVND (reference sequence). Trimming removed 6 bases from V and 0 bases from J, with 14 bases in between. This CDR3 is CASSRDGSMNTEAFF. CDR3 sequence (DNA): TGTGCCAGTAGCCGGGACGGGTCCATGAACACTGAAGCTTTCTTT.

This chain joins TRBV30 and TRBJ1-5, with D perhaps TRBD1 (5 bases). The V end was cut by 0 bases, the J end by 3 bases, with 21 bases between. Germline CDR1 is GTSNPN and CDR2 is SVGIG (reference sequence). The CDR3 is made up of 18 amino acids. For the CDR3, the DNA is TGTGCCTGGAGTGTAGGGACCCCCGGGCCTAATTACAATCAGCCCCAGCATTTT. Translating gives CAWSVGTPGPNYNQPQHF.

CDR3: CASSLRGYEQYF. For the CDR3, the DNA is TGTGCCAGCAGTTTACGGGGATACGAGCAGTACTTC. The chain joins TRBV28 to TRBJ2-7, with D perhaps matching TRBD2 (5 bases). The CDR3 has 12 residues. V was cut by 2 bases and J by 4 bases, with 6 bases left in between. Per the germline V gene, CDR1 is MDHEN and CDR2 is SYDVKM.

The count of this clone is one. The genes are TRBV9 and TRBJ2-2; D perhaps matches TRBD2 (7 bases). The V gene lost 3 bases and the J gene lost 4 bases, with 16 bases spanning the gap. CDR1 SGDLS and CDR2 YYNGEE come from the germline V gene. This CDR3 has 16 residues. In DNA form, the CDR3 reads TGTGCCAGCAGCGCACGCAGGGGAGGGGGCACCGGGGAGCTGTTTTTT. Amino acids: CASSARRGGGTGELFF.

The chain is built from TRBV30 and TRBJ1-2, with D unresolved. This CDR3 has 15 residues. Germline CDR1 GTSNPN, CDR2 SVGIG (reference sequence). Trimming took 2 bases from V and 0 from J, leaving 13 bases between them. In nucleotides, the CDR3 is TGTGCCTGGAGTCCTCCGGCCCTTTCTAACTATGGCTACACCTTC. This sequence encodes CAWSPPALSNYGYTF.

The chain is built from TRBV28 and TRBJ2-3, with D perhaps TRBD1 or TRBD2 (6 bases each). Trimming stripped 3 bases from V and 3 bases from J, with 13 bases between. The germline gives CDR1 MDHEN, CDR2 SYDVKM. The CDR3 contains 15 residues. The CDR3 DNA reads as TGTGCCAGCAGTTTTTGGGGGGCTGGGACAGATACGCAGTATTTT. Translating it yields CASSFWGAGTDTQYF.

The chain combines TRBV5-1 with TRBJ2-1; D is uncertain. Germline-derived CDR1 and CDR2 are SGHRS and YFSETQ. V lost 5 bases and J 9 bases, leaving 9 bases between the germline ends. This CDR3 region has 11 residues. The CDR3 is CASRDGREQFF. The CDR3 DNA reads TGCGCCAGCAGAGACGGTCGTGAGCAGTTCTTC.

The rearrangement links TRBV28 to TRBJ2-1; no clear D. The CDR3 consists of 15 residues. Germline-derived CDR1 and CDR2 are MDHEN and SYDVKM. Trimming stripped 3 bases from V and 2 bases from J, with 11 bases between. Written as DNA, the CDR3 is TGTGCCAGCAGTTTGGGGTCAGTTGCCTACAATGAGCAGTTCTTC. The encoded protein is CASSLGSVAYNEQFF. Combining the CDR3 with reference TRBV28 and TRBJ2-1 gives the whole variable domain DVKVTQSSRYLVKRTGEKVFLECVQDMDHENMFWYRQDPGLGLRLIYFSYDVKMKEKGDIPEGYSVSREKKERFSLILESASTNQTSMYLCASSLGSVAYNEQFFGPGTRLTVL.

This clone was found once. This chain links TRBV5-1 with TRBJ2-2; 10 bases align to TRBD2. Germline CDR1 and CDR2: SGHRS and YFSETQ. V dropped 1 base and J dropped 6; count of bases not matched to a gene: 3. The CDR3 consists of 15 residues. CDR3 protein: CASSLSTSGAGELFF. In nucleotides, the CDR3 is TGCGCCAGCAGCTTGAGTACTAGCGGGGCCGGGGAGCTGTTTTTT.

The chain joins TRBV25-1 to TRBJ2-5; D may correspond to TRBD1 or TRBD2 (5 bases each). CDR1 and CDR2 (germline): MGHDK, SYGVNS. Trimming pared 1 base from V and 7 bases from J, leaving 19 bases between. The CDR3 length is 16 residues. The CDR3 sequence: CASSELTPGRPGTQYF. The CDR3 nucleotides are TGTGCCAGCAGTGAATTAACCCCGGGACGGCCAGGGACCCAGTACTTC.

This clone was counted a single time. This chain connects TRBV2 to TRBJ1-1; 7 positions match TRBD1. CDR1 SNHLY and CDR2 FYNNEI come from the germline V gene. The length of the CDR3 is 15 residues. With 8 bases clipped from V and 1 base from J, the junction kept 10 bases outside the gene matches. CDR3 DNA: TGTGCCAGCCTAACAGGGGCCCCTAGGAACACTGAAGCTTTCTTT. It encodes CASLTGAPRNTEAFF.

V gene TRBV30 combines with J gene TRBJ1-5; 9 bases agree with TRBD1. The germline V gene encodes CDR1 GTSNPN and CDR2 SVGIG (reference sequence). This CDR3 is 14 amino acids long. V lost 5 bases, J lost 11 bases, and 13 bases stayed unmatched. As DNA, the CDR3 is TGTGCCTGGGGACAGGGGAGTGGATCGGGGTCCCAGCATTTT. This codes for CAWGQGSGSGSQHF.

The chain joins TRBV28 to TRBJ2-7; 12 nucleotides align to TRBD1. The CDR3 spans 14 residues. Looked up from germline, CDR1 is MDHEN and CDR2 is SYDVKM. V shed 8 bases and J 2 bases; nucleotides not matched to a gene: 4. The CDR3 sequence: CASGTGGKAYEQYF. The CDR3 DNA reads as TGTGCCAGCGGGACAGGGGGCAAGGCCTACGAGCAGTACTTC.

The J gene is TRBJ2-7, the V gene TRBV29-1; no reliable D call. Germline-derived CDR1 and CDR2 are SQVTM and ANQGSEA. With 4 bases removed from V and 7 bases from J, the gap between germline ends came to 11 bases. The CDR3 consists of 11 residues. The CDR3 region is CSVVQVREQYF. CDR3 in DNA: TGCAGCGTTGTCCAGGTACGGGAGCAGTACTTC.

The rearrangement links TRBV7-8 to TRBJ2-3; maybe TRBD2 (5 bases). This CDR3 region has 16 residues. From germline, CDR1 is SGHVS and CDR2 FQNEAQ. Trimming pared 4 bases from V and 0 bases from J, leaving 14 bases between. The CDR3 loop is CASSSLRRRSTDTQYF. Here the CDR3 DNA reads TGTGCCAGCAGCTCGTTAAGGAGGCGAAGCACAGATACGCAGTATTTT.

The genes are TRBV11-2 and TRBJ2-5, with TRBD1 matching 9 bases. The CDR3 covers 13 residues. The V gene's germline CDR1 is SGHAT and CDR2 FQNNGV. V lost 6 bases, J lost 1 base, and 0 bases stayed unmatched. The CDR3, as DNA: TGTGCCAGCAGGGGACAGGGCCAAGAGACCCAGTACTTC. As protein: CASRGQGQETQYF.

This sequence joins TRBV7-2 and TRBJ2-1, with 10 nucleotides matching TRBD1. Germline CDR1 reads SGHTA; CDR2 reads FQGNSA. J was trimmed by 3 bases and V by 5 bases; bases with no gene match: 10. The CDR3 runs to 17 residues. The CDR3 region is CASSGEVGTGVYNEQFF. The CDR3 DNA reads TGTGCCAGCAGCGGAGAAGTAGGGACAGGGGTCTACAATGAGCAGTTCTTC. The whole variable domain, remainder taken from reference TRBV7-2 and TRBJ2-1, is GAGVSQSPSNKVTEKGKDVELRCDPISGHTALYWYRQSLGQGLEFLIYFQGNSAPDKSGLPSDRFSAERTGGSVSTLTIQRTQQEDSAVYLCASSGEVGTGVYNEQFFGPGTRLTVL.

This clone was detected only once. The CDR3 sequence is CASSLGGSGANVLTF. The DNA of the CDR3 is TGCGCCAGCAGCTTGGGGGGCTCTGGGGCCAACGTCCTGACTTTC. The chain is built from TRBV5-1 and TRBJ2-6; no clear D. The germline gives CDR1 SGHRS, CDR2 YFSETQ. CDR3 length: 15 residues. V dropped 0 bases and J dropped 0 bases, with 4 bases sitting between them.